Described below is a single T cell receptor beta chain sequence and its context. Its specific antigen is unknown. The input lacks base qualities; no much larger clone sits a single base away. For repertoire sequencing, the TCR beta CDR3 regions were amplified from RNA transcripts. The first round was an RT-PCR using HTBI primers with the Qiagen OneStep RT-PCR kit, and this first round was followed by a second-round multiplex PCR, then size selection and purification. Libraries were sequenced paired-end with 100 bp reads on an Illumina HiSeq2000. Per the authors' processing: SOAPnuke was used to process the reads, removing any read that contained adapters or uncalled bases, had a mean Phred below 15, or lacked an exact match to the constant primer or identifier. COPE v1.2.5 was used to merge the high-quality paired reads. Unique nucleotide sequences were defined as clonotypes and aligned to IMGT TRB V, D and J references using MiTCR v1.1. The analysis was limited to V-J combinations with a frequency above 0.0001, which together covered approximately 99% of the repertoires. A TCR clonal expansion and chaos score per V-J combination was defined as the ratio of F50 clonal expansion to chaos observed in the TCRdist matrix. Features were reduced by Welch's t-statistics and random forest to 10 to 15 V-J combinations, which fed a naive Bayes classifier. The similarity between thyroid and blood repertoires was quantified using the Morisita-Horn index. TCRdb trimmed the raw reads at Q25, called clones with MiXCR and kept productive beta chains. For every CDR3 protein sequence, its rows merge into one entry that carries the most common genes and DNA. TCRdb's processing, not the study's, gives the V and J calls here. The sample contains about 16,000 distinct CDR3 sequences, 46% of them found a single time. Jointly, the top ten make up 25% of the sample.

The entry originates in a study of Graves' ophthalmopathy and Graves' hyperthyroidism (dated by TCRdb to the late 2010s). Background on the whole study: Peripheral blood was collected at initial diagnosis, prior to any treatment. The independent validation cohort included roughly 19 hyperthyroidism patients plus 17 patients who later progressed from hyperthyroidism to ophthalmopathy. Following sampling, methimazole starting at 30 mg daily was administered to hyperthyroidism patients, and high-dose intravenous methylprednisolone was administered to ophthalmopathy patients. T-cell repertoires of thyroid tissue and blood were compared in a handful of hyperthyroidism patients. The 80 to 100 discovery patients were randomly divided into training and test sets at a 7:3 ratio. To tell Graves' ophthalmopathy apart from Graves' hyperthyroidism, and to predict which patients would progress to ophthalmopathy, the study relied on TCR beta repertoire signatures. To explore V-J signatures that distinguish ophthalmopathy from hyperthyroidism, a discovery set of 100 patients was enrolled, made up of under 50 with ophthalmopathy and some 60 with stable hyperthyroidism. In total, 135 blood samples were TCR-sequenced: 40 to 45 ophthalmopathy, around 75 hyperthyroidism and some 17 hyperthyroidism-to-ophthalmopathy patients. Overall results and qualifications from the work: In cross-validation, the 13-signature model distinguished ophthalmopathy from stable hyperthyroidism with more than 85% sensitivity and around 84% specificity, while in the test set the corresponding values were approximately 79% and 70%. Most of the expanded thyroid clonotypes with a frequency above 0.001 were also detected in blood, and it was suggested that the thyroid immune response may be reflected by blood repertoires. In validation, the model predicted ophthalmopathy progression with 55% to 71% sensitivity and 72.22% specificity; roughly 12 predicted patients were CT-confirmed with GO in a median of roughly 6.8 months. Sample size was not statistically predetermined, and group allocation was not concealed from the investigators.

Via the germline V gene (reference sequence), CDR1 is PRHDT and CDR2 FYEKMQ. V gives up 6 bases and J gives up 2 bases, and the segment between their germline ends measures 11 bases. Its CDR3 holds 14 amino acids, cysteine through phenylalanine. The read is trimmed to its CDR3 DNA, 42 bases read in frame from base 1. Hyperthyroidism was considered stable if no progression to ophthalmopathy occurred within 18 months of follow-up. The hyperthyroidism patients were 18 to 65 years old and newly diagnosed, with a disease duration of less than 2 months. Patients with other autoimmune diseases, uncontrolled infections, pregnancy or lactation were excluded from the study. Diagnosis was based on clinical symptoms, serum thyroxine, TRAb, thyroid ultrasound and orbital computed tomography. PBMCs were isolated from approximately 10 ml of fresh peripheral blood by Ficoll-Paque density gradient centrifugation. Trizol reagent was used to extract the total RNA, and its quality was then checked on an Agilent 2100 Bioanalyzer.

Sequencing input: peripheral blood. The rearrangement joined TRBV13 to TRBJ1-3, and perhaps TRBD1 as D gene, on 5 matching bases. The origin of this receptor is a middle-aged woman with stable Graves' hyperthyroidism. Donor details come from another sample of the same person, matched by shared clones. The CDR3 is CASRLGTTGNTIYF. The DNA is as follows: TGTGCCAGCAGGCTAGGGACGACTGGAAACACCATATATTTT.